Here is one TCR beta chain with its context. In germline, CDR1 is KGHSH, CDR2 LQKENI. With 2 bases removed from V and 0 bases from J, the gap between germline ends came to 10 bases. The CDR3 loop spans 15 amino acids. The data derive from a study of T-cell reconstitution after alpha-beta-depleted transplantation in children. Unique molecular identifiers were incorporated when the TCRbeta library was constructed. TCRdb redid the calling of the PCR reads with MiXCR, one entry per CDR3 protein. Of 440,000 or so distinct CDR3 sequences listed, approximately 11% are singletons. The sample was PBMCs from the stem cell graft donor, taken from the stem cell graft. The chain links TRBV18 to TRBJ1-1; D may be TRBD1 (5 bases). This sequence was found in a human donor who donated a stem cell graft to a child with acute myeloid leukemia. CDR3: CASSPVRQMNTEAFF. As DNA, the CDR3 is TGTGCCAGCTCACCAGTACGACAGATGAACACTGAAGCTTTCTTT.